This is a list of T cell receptor beta chains from one sample in a study of CXCR3-negative and CXCR3-positive naive CD8 T cells. TCRdb re-called the 5' RACE reads; every CDR3 protein appears as one record, without DNA. The sample's table shows some 130,000 distinct CDR3 sequences. Sequenced sample: naive CXCR3- CD8+ T cells from blood. The source is a human donor in good health. Some clones in this sample may be carry-over from other donors' samples. The CDR3 runs from the conserved cysteine through the conserved F or W.

>TRBV20-1|TRBJ2-7
CSARVWRGPAYEQYF
>TRBV19|TRBJ2-2
CATDRGFRANTGELFF
>TRBV27|TRBJ2-3
CASSHRGGTDTQYF
>TRBV6-1|TRBJ1-1
CASSEWGMNTEAFF
>TRBV28|TRBJ1-2
CASSPRGLGGYTF
>TRBV5-6|TRBJ2-1
CASSHSIYNEQFF
>TRBV5-6|TRBJ2-7
CASSSQGAQSEQYF
>TRBV4-3|TRBJ1-2
CASSQDRGQGDGYTF
>TRBV28|TRBJ2-2
CASRHRGSGQGMDTGELFF
>TRBV13|TRBJ2-6
CASSLDYGRGQLGANVLTF
>TRBV20-1|TRBJ2-2
CSARGRLNTGELFF
>TRBV5-1|TRBJ2-3
CASSLPWGQGVSDTQYF
>TRBV28|TRBJ1-3
CASSLGTGDGNTIYF
>TRBV12-3/TRBV12-4|TRBJ2-7
CASSTLGEQYF
>TRBV20-1|TRBJ2-3
CSANGGLKSTDTQYF
>TRBV7-6|TRBJ2-1
CASSPSGGPYNEQFF
>TRBV20-1|TRBJ2-5
CSAGDMKETQYF
>TRBV7-3|TRBJ2-1
CASSNTFSGGPFSYNEQFF
>TRBV20-1|TRBJ2-5
CSAANAGAIGETQYF
>TRBV9|TRBJ1-1
CASSEQGRTEALF
>TRBV29-1|TRBJ2-7
CSFRQGVSYEQYF
>TRBV4-1|TRBJ2-6
CASTDSSGANVLTF
>TRBV7-2|TRBJ2-1
CASSSLPYDTSGGYNEQFF
>TRBV5-1|TRBJ2-7
CASSFTSAGAYEQYF
>TRBV4-3|TRBJ2-2
CASSQDRGIGELFF
>TRBV7-9|TRBJ2-2
CASRSGGDPGELFF
>TRBV7-6|TRBJ2-1
CASSFSGGAIDEQFF
>TRBV7-2|TRBJ2-7
CASRPGQGSSYEQYF
>TRBV3-1|TRBJ2-7
CASSQDTGGNYEQYF
>TRBV4-1|TRBJ1-5
CASSLGEQYSNQPQHF
>TRBV10-3|TRBJ1-1
CAISEAGNTEAFF
>TRBV29-1|TRBJ2-2
CSVEEATGELFF
>TRBV28|TRBJ2-7
CASTTLRGPYEQYF
>TRBV7-9|TRBJ2-7
CASSLGLAGGHEQYF
>TRBV14|TRBJ1-1
CASSQQQGGNTEAFF
>TRBV27|TRBJ2-3
CASSLGTPDGQGRPQYF
>TRBV20-1|TRBJ2-7
CSANRQGAGEQYF
>TRBV13|TRBJ2-5
CASSSGTGVGTQYF
>TRBV5-6|TRBJ2-1
CASSLGATSGYYNEQFF
>TRBV4-1|TRBJ2-7
CASSERGGYEQYF